Included here is one TCR beta chain sequence, with context. Its target is not known. Treatment specified: 10-day PBMC culture with coronavirus spike peptide pools or control peptides (ViraFEST assay). Sequencing of DNA taken from cultured CD4+ T cells relied on the Oncomine TCR Beta short-read assay. TCRdb reprocessed the PCR reads via MiXCR and lists one record per CDR3 protein. The table lists about 24,000 distinct CDR3 sequences, around three fifths of them singletons. The data were taken from a study of vaccination and CD4 T cells after COVID-19. Looking at the study overall: Overlapping spike pools from SARS-CoV-2 and HCoV-NL63, HCoV-OC43 and HCoV-229E served as culture stimuli.

Study-wide findings and caveats: The cohort comprised relatively few convalescent patients, and no early post-infection timepoints were analyzed.

Per germline, CDR1 SNHLY and CDR2 FYNNEI. CDR3 length: 12 residues. Losses at the gene ends were 7 bases for V and 5 bases for J; bases not matched to a gene: 5. The receptor was isolated from a human donor who had recovered from COVID-19. The sample consisted of CD4+ T cells from blood, cultured in vitro. V is TRBV2 and J is TRBJ2-7; TRBD1 matches 7 bases. CDR3 loop: CASTKTGDEQYF. The CDR3 DNA reads TGTGCCAGCACCAAAACAGGGGACGAGCAGTACTTC.